This TCR beta chain was sequenced for a study of tumor-infiltrating lymphocytes in primary liver carcinoma. The wider study: There were roughly 3.65 to 7.13 million productive TCRbeta reads per sample, a yield similar across tissue types. Findings and caveats of the study: The overlap of tumor-adjacent and tumor-blood pairs was smaller than that of tumor region pairs.

The CDR3 spans 14 residues. The germline gives CDR1 SGHKS, CDR2 YYEKEE (reference sequence). About this clonotype: Its matching antigen is unknown. An end of the junction differs from the germline gene, which may be a read error.

Each 20-30 mg portion of unsorted bulk tissue served as the source for co-extraction of RNA and DNA. The study found over 90% viable tumor cells in every tumor sample. With about 470 ng total RNA as template and a constant-region primer, TCR beta cDNA was made. For TCR beta, libraries were produced by three nested multiplex PCR rounds using slightly modified ARM-PCR. The first two PCR rounds, roughly 9 cycles each, used TRBV1-TRBV30 forward primers and a C-beta reverse primer. TCRdb re-derived calls from the multiplex PCR reads in MiXCR, one entry per CDR3 protein. Of about 99,000 distinct CDR3 sequences in the sample, roughly 69% are singletons; the top ten hold 9.5% to 10%.

This TCR came from a woman aged 55-69 years with primary liver carcinoma and hepatitis B virus infection. The chain joins TRBV5-5 to TRBJ1-1; the D is unclear. Input material: liver tumor tissue from sampling region 5. Regarding subset: tumor region T5, tumor centre. CDR3 residues: CASSSTALNTDAFF. In DNA, the CDR3 is TGTGCCAGCAGCTCTACGGCTCTGAACACTGATGCTTTCTTT. Combining the CDR3 with reference TRBV5-5 and TRBJ1-1 gives the whole variable domain DAGVTQSPTHLIKTRGQQVTLRCSPISGHKSVSWYQQVLGQGPQFIFQYYEKEERGRGNFPDRFSARQFPNYSSELNVNALLLGDSALYLCASSSTALNTDAFFGQGTRLTVV.